This T cell receptor (beta chain) stems from a study of PD-1 blockade in classical Hodgkin lymphoma. To note about this clone: Its antigen remains unidentified.

Whole-study results and caveats: The study reported lower baseline TCR diversity in newly diagnosed patients than in healthy donors.

Relapse after autologous stem cell transplantation occurred in every patient, and brentuximab vedotin exposure varied. The V gene's germline CDR1 is SEHNR and CDR2 FQNEAQ (reference sequence). The CDR3 spans 17 residues. Trimming removed 1 base from V and 0 bases from J, with 12 bases in between. Method: immunoSEQ multiplex PCR; TCRdb's copy keeps in-frame clones and lacks some. The sample has 70,000 or so clones; about 93% are singletons. The chain combines TRBV7-9 with TRBJ1-4; D gene ambiguous. The receptor was isolated from a human donor with classical Hodgkin lymphoma. The sequences come from peripheral blood mononuclear cells (PBMCs), collected at baseline. As DNA, the CDR3 is TGTGCCAGCAGCTTAGGGATCCTGACAACAACTAATGAAAAACTGTTTTTT. Translating gives CASSLGILTTTNEKLFF.